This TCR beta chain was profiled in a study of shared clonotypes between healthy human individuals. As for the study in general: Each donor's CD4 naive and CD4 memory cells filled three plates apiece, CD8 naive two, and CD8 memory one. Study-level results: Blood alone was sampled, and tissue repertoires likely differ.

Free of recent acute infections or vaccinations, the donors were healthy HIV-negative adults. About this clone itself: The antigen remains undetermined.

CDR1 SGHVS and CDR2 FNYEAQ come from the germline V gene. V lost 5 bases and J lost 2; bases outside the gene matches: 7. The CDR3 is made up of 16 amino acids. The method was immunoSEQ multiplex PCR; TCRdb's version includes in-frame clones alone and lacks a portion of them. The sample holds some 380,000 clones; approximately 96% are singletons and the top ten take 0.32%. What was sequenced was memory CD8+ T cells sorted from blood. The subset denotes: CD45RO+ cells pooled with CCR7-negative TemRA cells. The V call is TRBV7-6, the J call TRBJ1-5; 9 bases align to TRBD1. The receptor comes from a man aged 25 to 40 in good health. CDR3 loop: CASSAGQGMGNQPQHF. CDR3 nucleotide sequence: TGTGCCAGCAGCGCGGGACAGGGTATGGGCAATCAGCCCCAGCATTTT.